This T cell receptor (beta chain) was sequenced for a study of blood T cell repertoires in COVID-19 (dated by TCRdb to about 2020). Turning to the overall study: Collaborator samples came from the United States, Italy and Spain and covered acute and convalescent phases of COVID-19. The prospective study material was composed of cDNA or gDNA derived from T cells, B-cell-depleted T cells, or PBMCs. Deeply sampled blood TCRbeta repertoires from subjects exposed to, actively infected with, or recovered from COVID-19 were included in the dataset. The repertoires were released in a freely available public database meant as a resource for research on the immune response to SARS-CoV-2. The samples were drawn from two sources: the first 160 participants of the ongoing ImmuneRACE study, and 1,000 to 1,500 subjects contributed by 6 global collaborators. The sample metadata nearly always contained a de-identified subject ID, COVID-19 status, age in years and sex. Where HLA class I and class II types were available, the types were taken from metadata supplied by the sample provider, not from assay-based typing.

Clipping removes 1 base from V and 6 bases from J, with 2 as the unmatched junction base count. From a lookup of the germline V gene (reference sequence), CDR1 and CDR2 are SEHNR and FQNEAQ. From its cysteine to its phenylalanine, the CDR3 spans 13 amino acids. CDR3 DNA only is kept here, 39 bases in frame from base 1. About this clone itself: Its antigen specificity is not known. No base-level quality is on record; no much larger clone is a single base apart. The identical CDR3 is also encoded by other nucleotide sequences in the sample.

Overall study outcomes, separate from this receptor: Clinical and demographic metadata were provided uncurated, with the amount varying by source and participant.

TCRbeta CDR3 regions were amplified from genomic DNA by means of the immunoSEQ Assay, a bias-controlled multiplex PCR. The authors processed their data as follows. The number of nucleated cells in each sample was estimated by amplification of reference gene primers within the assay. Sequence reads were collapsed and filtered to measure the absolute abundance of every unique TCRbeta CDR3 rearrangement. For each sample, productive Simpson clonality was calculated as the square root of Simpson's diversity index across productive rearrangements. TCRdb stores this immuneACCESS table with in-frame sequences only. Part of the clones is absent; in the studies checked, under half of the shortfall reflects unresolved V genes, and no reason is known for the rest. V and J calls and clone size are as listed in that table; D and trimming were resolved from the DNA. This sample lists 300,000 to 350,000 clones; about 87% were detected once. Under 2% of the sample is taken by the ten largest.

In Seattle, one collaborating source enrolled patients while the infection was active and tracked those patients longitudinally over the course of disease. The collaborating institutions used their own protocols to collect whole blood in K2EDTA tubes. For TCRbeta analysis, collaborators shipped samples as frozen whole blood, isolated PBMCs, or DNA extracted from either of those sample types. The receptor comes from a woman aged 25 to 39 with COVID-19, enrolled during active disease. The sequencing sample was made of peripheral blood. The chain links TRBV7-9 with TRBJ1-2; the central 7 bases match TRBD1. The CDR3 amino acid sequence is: CASSLGQGDGYTF. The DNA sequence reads TGTGCCAGCAGCTTAGGACAGGGTGATGGCTACACCTTC.